The next 11 T cell receptor beta chains were all read from a single sample in a study of T cell repertoires in cytomegalovirus infection. TCRdb reprocessed the reads with MiXCR, giving one entry per CDR3 protein. The sample holds hundreds of thousands of distinct CDR3 sequences, 6.5% seen once. Sequenced material: PBMCs. Receptor source: a human donor in good health (CMV status not recorded). Some clones in this sample may be carry-over from other donors' samples.

In its sample, this clonotype was seen many times. The V and J genes are TRBV11-2 and TRBJ2-7; 7 bases map to TRBD1. The V segment lost 6 bases and the J segment 0 bases; nucleotides outside the gene matches: 8. The CDR3 loop spans 15 amino acids. CDR1 and CDR2 from the germline V gene are SGHAT and FQNNGV. For the CDR3, the DNA is TGTGCCAGCAGTCTAGGGGGCGACCGCTCCTACGAGCAGTACTTC. Residues: CASSLGGDRSYEQYF.

At least ten counts were recorded for this clonotype. This sequence joins TRBV6-1 and TRBJ2-5; 9 bases agree with TRBD2. Germline loops: CDR1 MNHNS, CDR2 SASEGT. Trimming took 5 bases from V and 7 from J; bases not matched to a gene: 17. This CDR3 comprises 17 residues. CDR3 coding DNA: TGTGCCAGCAGTCTCCTCGGAGGAGCGGGGGGAGGGGGGACCCAGTACTTC. Encoded protein: CASSLLGGAGGGGTQYF.

This clonotype has ten or more counts. The chain is built from TRBV29-1 and TRBJ2-7; D is unresolved. This CDR3 has 11 amino acids. Trimming cost V 0 bases and J 6 bases, with 6 bases left between them. Germline CDR1 SQVTM, CDR2 ANQGSEA. CDR3 residues: CSVEDKFEQYF. In nucleotides, the CDR3 is TGCAGCGTTGAAGACAAGTTCGAGCAGTACTTC.

This clonotype has ten or more counts. V usage is TRBV11-2 and J usage is TRBJ1-4; possible D gene TRBD1, 5 bases. The V and J ends lost 3 bases and 0 bases respectively, with 11 bases between them. There are 16 residues in the CDR3. Per germline, CDR1 SGHAT and CDR2 FQNNGV. CDR3 nucleotides: TGTGCCAGCAGCTTGAGGACACCCGCAACTAATGAAAAACTGTTTTTT. Protein: CASSLRTPATNEKLFF.

This clonotype was counted many times. The rearrangement links TRBV11-3 to TRBJ1-1; D perhaps matches TRBD1 (6 bases). Germline loops: CDR1 SGHNT, CDR2 YENEEA. The V and J ends lost 1 base and 7 bases respectively, with 13 bases between them. The CDR3 is made up of 14 amino acids. The CDR3 region is CASSLGAGAGEAFF. CDR3 DNA: TGTGCCAGCAGCTTAGGAGCGGGGGCAGGTGAAGCTTTCTTT.

This clonotype came up many times. The chain employs TRBV4-1 and TRBJ1-4; possibly TRBD1 for D (6 bases). Per germline, CDR1 MGHRA and CDR2 YSYEKL. Trimming removed 4 bases from V and 7 bases from J, with 16 bases in between. The CDR3 covers 15 residues. CDR3 protein: CASSPVGGRVEKLFF. In DNA form, the CDR3 reads TGCGCCAGCAGCCCCGTCGGGGGGCGTGTTGAAAAACTGTTTTTT.

In this sample, this clonotype turned up many times. This chain links TRBV20-1 with TRBJ1-2; D ambiguous. CDR1 is DFQATT and CDR2 is SNEGSKA in the germline V gene (reference sequence). Trimming pared 5 bases from V and 4 bases from J, leaving 8 bases between. The CDR3 runs 11 residues. The CDR3 region has the DNA TGCAGTGCTGCACAGAGCTATGGCTACACCTTC. Protein sequence: CSAAQSYGYTF.

This clonotype was counted ten times or more. V and J are TRBV28 and TRBJ2-7, with a weak D call TRBD2 (7 bases). The CDR3 length is 15 residues. The V and J ends lost 7 bases and 7 bases respectively, with 23 bases between them. Germline V CDR1 and CDR2: MDHEN, SYDVKM. CDR3 nucleotides: TGTGCCAGCATCCCCCCGATGGGGGGGCCACAAGAGCAGTACTTC. Protein: CASIPPMGGPQEQYF.

Note on this clonotype: One end of the junction is discordant with germline, which a read error may explain. The genes are TRBV25-1 and TRBJ1-3; TRBD1 matches 7 bases. CDR1 and CDR2 from the germline V gene are MGHDK and SYGVNS. CDR3 length: 14 residues. The CDR3 sequence is CARPTGLSGTTIYF. The CDR3 DNA follows: TGTGCCAGACCGACAGGGCTCTCTGGAACCACCATATATTTT.

In its sample, this clonotype was seen many times. The rearrangement links TRBV7-2 to TRBJ1-1; D remains ambiguous. V lost 5 bases to trimming and J lost 0 bases, with 10 bases between them. The V gene's germline CDR1 is SGHTA and CDR2 FQGNSA. The CDR3 is made up of 14 amino acids. The CDR3 DNA reads as TGTGCCAGCAGCCCGAGAGTCATGAACACTGAAGCTTTCTTT. Encoded protein: CASSPRVMNTEAFF. The full variable domain, its missing parts supplied by reference TRBV7-2 and TRBJ1-1, is GAGVSQSPSNKVTEKGKDVELRCDPISGHTALYWYRQSLGQGLEFLIYFQGNSAPDKSGLPSDRFSAERTGGSVSTLTIQRTQQEDSAVYLCASSPRVMNTEAFFGQGTRLTVV.

This clonotype was recorded many times. The V and J genes are TRBV6-1 and TRBJ2-7; 9 bases line up with TRBD1. V shed 6 bases and J 4 bases; nucleotides not matched to a gene: 4. From germline, CDR1 is MNHNS and CDR2 SASEGT. This CDR3 has 13 residues. CDR3 coding DNA: TGTGCCAGCAGCAGGGACAGGGCGTACGAGCAGTACTTC. Protein product: CASSRDRAYEQYF.